This T cell receptor beta chain originates from a study of blood T cell repertoires in COVID-19. About the study: Both acute and convalescent COVID-19 samples were obtained from the United States, Italy and Spain. T cells, B-cell-depleted T cells, or PBMCs provided the cDNA or gDNA that served as material.

In the authors' workflow: Reference gene primer amplification in the assay estimated nucleated cell counts. The assay was immunoSEQ multiplex PCR, and TCRdb's table has in-frame clones only and misses some. V and J calls and clone size come straight from that table; D and trimming were deduced from the DNA. The repertoire holds 160,000 or so clones, more than 70% seen once, with approximately 2.8% in the top ten. From germline, CDR1 is KGHDR and CDR2 SFDVKD. CDR3 length: 20 residues. V dropped 5 bases and J dropped 0; count of bases not matched to a gene: 10. This TCR came from a man between 60 and 75 years old with acute or convalescent COVID-19. The specimen sequenced was peripheral blood. The chain is built from TRBV24-1 and TRBJ2-6; 12 bases map to TRBD1. The CDR3 reads CATSGRRGQGADSGANVLTF. The DNA of the CDR3 is TGTGCCACCAGTGGCCGAAGGGGACAGGGGGCCGACTCTGGGGCCAACGTCCTGACTTTC.